The entry below gives a single T cell receptor (beta chain) sequence along with its context. CDR1 KGHSH and CDR2 LQKENI come from the germline V gene. The V end lost 5 bases, the J end lost 5 bases, and 27 bases lay between the germline ends. The CDR3 sequence is 18 residues long. Membership in each cohort depended on participant-reported clinical history. Per the original data handling: Researchers report that nucleated cell counts were estimated from reference gene primer amplification. TCRdb keeps only in-frame clones here, not all; method: immunoSEQ multiplex PCR. The V and J calls and the clone size are those of that table, but D and trimming were determined from the DNA. The table lists a few hundred thousand clones, roughly 90% of them singletons. The data stem from a study of blood T cell repertoires in COVID-19.

This clonotype was sampled from a woman aged 40 to 49 who had recovered from COVID-19. V usage is TRBV18 and J usage is TRBJ1-1; D gene unclear. Sequencing input: PBMCs or T cells enriched from blood (not recorded which). CDR3 sequence reads: CASSSMGSGAPPATEAFF. Here the CDR3 DNA reads TGTGCCAGCTCATCCATGGGTAGCGGAGCTCCCCCGGCTACTGAAGCTTTCTTT.